These 9 T cell receptor beta chains were sequenced from one sample in a study of blood T cell repertoires in COVID-19. Method: immunoSEQ multiplex PCR; TCRdb's copy keeps in-frame clones and lacks some. The top ten hold under 10% of the sample, which has more than 130,000 clones, around 80% seen once. What was sequenced was peripheral blood. All receptors come from an elderly woman in a cohort sampled during active or convalescent COVID-19.

V and J are TRBV27 and TRBJ2-2, with 10 bases aligning to TRBD1. The CDR3 sequence is 15 residues long. Germline-derived CDR1 and CDR2 are MNHEY and SMNVEV (reference sequence). The V and J ends lost 10 bases and 6 bases, in that order; junction bases with no gene match: 11. The CDR3 reads CATKRQGAVAGELFF. CDR3 bases: TGTGCCACCAAGCGACAGGGGGCCGTTGCCGGGGAGCTGTTTTTT.

The J gene is TRBJ1-6, the V gene TRBV7-2; D gene uncertain. Trimming removed 5 bases at V and 6 bases at J, with 23 bases between. The CDR3 sequence is 18 residues long. Germline V gene sequence: CDR1 SGHTA, CDR2 FQGNSA. The CDR3 spells CASSPGRLRGLGNSPLHF. In DNA form, the CDR3 reads TGTGCCAGCAGCCCAGGCCGCCTGCGGGGTCTCGGTAATTCACCCCTCCACTTT.

This rearrangement joins TRBV3-1 (or the pseudogene TRBV3-2) to TRBJ1-2; possibly TRBD1 for D (6 bases). CDR1 is LGHDT, CDR2 YNNKEL, per germline (reference sequence). This CDR3 has 15 residues. V was clipped by 4 bases and J by 0 bases, with 12 bases between them. CDR3 region: CASSLRQVANYGYTF. The CDR3 DNA reads as TGTGCCAGCAGCCTCCGACAGGTCGCTAACTATGGCTACACCTTC.

This chain links TRBV5-4 with TRBJ1-1; D ambiguous. Germline CDR1 reads SGHNT; CDR2 reads YYREEE (reference sequence). The CDR3 spans 13 residues. V was cut by 5 bases and J by 3 bases, with 11 bases left in between. In DNA form, the CDR3 reads TGTGCCAGCAGACTAGACGGTGACACTGAAGCTTTCTTT. It translates to CASRLDGDTEAFF.

The chain uses TRBV12-5 and TRBJ2-3; possibly TRBD2 for D (5 bases). The CDR3 runs 14 residues. Trimming pared 8 bases from V and 4 bases from J, leaving 16 bases between. Germline assignment: CDR1 LGHNT and CDR2 FRNRAP. The CDR3 protein is CASLRDSFSDTQYF. CDR3 nucleotides: TGTGCTAGTTTGAGGGATAGTTTTTCAGATACGCAGTATTTT.

V gene TRBV5-1 combines with J gene TRBJ1-3; D might be TRBD1 (5 bases). CDR3 length: 16 residues. The ends were cut back, 0 bases at V and 2 bases at J, with 12 bases in the middle. CDR1 SGHRS and CDR2 YFSETQ come from the germline V gene. The CDR3 nucleotides read TGCGCCAGCAGCTTGGTTGCCGGGGGTCCTGGAAACACCATATATTTT. Translation: CASSLVAGGPGNTIYF.

The V and J genes are TRBV7-2 and TRBJ1-1; 9 bases align to TRBD1. Trimming cost V 5 bases and J 5 bases; bases outside gene matches: 6. Germline V gene data show CDR1 as SGHTA and CDR2 as FQGNSA. The CDR3 is 14 amino acids. This chain's CDR3 is CASSMTGGGTEAFF. Written as DNA, the CDR3 is TGTGCCAGCAGCATGACAGGGGGGGGGACTGAAGCTTTCTTT.

The J gene is TRBJ1-2, the V gene TRBV6-5; 10 bases map to TRBD1. The V segment lost 6 bases and the J segment 7 bases; nucleotides outside the gene matches: 5. The CDR3 consists of 13 residues. CDR1 and CDR2 from the germline V gene are MNHEY and SVGAGI. This chain's CDR3 is CASRRDRGGGYTF. CDR3 nucleotide sequence: TGTGCCAGCAGGAGGGACAGGGGTGGTGGCTACACCTTC.

The V call is TRBV6-2 or TRBV6-3, the J call TRBJ1-4; 8 positions agree with TRBD1. Trimming at V came to 2 bases and at J to 10 bases, leaving 15 bases not matched to a gene. Germline loops: CDR1 MNHEY, CDR2 SVGEGT. CDR3 length: 17 amino acids. The CDR3 DNA sequence: TGTGCCAGCAGTTACCATACCGGGACAGGTCTGATGGCAAAACTGTTTTTT. As protein: CASSYHTGTGLMAKLFF.